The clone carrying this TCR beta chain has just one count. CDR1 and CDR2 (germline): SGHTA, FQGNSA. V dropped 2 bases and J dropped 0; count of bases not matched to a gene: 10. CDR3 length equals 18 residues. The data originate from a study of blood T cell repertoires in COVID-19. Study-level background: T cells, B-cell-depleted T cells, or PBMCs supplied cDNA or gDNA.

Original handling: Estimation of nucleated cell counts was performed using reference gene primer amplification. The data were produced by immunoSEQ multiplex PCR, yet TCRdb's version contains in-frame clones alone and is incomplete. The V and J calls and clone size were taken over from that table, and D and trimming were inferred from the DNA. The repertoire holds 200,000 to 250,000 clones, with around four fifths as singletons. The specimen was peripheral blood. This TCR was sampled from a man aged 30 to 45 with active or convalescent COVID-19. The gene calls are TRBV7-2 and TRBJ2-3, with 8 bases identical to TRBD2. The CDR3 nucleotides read TGTGCCAGCAGCTTAAGGGGCCGGGGGGGCCCTAGCACAGATACGCAGTATTTT. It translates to CASSLRGRGGPSTDTQYF.